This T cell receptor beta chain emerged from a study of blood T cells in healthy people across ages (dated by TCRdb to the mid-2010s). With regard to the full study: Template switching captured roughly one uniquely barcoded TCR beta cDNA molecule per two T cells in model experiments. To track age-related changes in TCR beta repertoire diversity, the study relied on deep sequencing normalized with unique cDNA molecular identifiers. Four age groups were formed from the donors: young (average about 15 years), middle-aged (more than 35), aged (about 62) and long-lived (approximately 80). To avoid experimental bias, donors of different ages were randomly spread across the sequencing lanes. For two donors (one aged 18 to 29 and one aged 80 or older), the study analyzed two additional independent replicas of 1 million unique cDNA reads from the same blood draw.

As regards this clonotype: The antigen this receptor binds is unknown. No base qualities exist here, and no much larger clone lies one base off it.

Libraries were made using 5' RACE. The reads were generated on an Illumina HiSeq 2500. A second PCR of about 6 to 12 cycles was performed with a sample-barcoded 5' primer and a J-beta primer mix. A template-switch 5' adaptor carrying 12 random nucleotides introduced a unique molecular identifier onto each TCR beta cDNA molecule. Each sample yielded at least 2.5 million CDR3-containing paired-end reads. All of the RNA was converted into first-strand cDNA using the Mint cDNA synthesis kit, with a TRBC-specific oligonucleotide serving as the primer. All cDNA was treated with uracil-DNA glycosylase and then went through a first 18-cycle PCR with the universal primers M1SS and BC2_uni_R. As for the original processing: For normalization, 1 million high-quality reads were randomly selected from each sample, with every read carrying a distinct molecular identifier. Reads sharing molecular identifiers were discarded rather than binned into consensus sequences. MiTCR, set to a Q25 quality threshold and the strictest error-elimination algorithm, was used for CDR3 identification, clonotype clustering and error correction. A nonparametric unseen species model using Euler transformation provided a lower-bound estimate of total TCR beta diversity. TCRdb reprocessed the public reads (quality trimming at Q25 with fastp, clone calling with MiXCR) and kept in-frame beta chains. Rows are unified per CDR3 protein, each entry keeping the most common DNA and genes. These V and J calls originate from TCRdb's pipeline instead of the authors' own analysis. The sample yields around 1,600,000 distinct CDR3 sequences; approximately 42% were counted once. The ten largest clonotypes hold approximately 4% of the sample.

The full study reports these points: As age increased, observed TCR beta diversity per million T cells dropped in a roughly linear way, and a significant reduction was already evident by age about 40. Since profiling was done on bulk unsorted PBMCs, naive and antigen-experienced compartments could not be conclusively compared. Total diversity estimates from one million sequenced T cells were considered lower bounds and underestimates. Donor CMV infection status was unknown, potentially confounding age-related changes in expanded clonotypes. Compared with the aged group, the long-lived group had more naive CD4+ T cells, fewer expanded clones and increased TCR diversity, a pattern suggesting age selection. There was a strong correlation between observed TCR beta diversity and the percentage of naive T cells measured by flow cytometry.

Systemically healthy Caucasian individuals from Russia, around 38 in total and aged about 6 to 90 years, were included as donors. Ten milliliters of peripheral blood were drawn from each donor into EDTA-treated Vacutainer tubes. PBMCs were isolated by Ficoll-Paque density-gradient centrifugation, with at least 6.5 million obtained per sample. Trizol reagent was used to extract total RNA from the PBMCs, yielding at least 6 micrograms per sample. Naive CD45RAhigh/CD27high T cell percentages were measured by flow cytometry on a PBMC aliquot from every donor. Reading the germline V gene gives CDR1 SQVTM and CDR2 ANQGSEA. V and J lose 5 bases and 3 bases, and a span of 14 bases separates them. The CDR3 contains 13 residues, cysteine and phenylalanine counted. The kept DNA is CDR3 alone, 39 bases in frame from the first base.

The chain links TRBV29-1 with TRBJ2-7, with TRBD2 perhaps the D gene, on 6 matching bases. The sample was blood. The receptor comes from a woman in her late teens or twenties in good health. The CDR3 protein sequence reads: CSVTTGDLYEQYF. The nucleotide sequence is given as TGCAGCGTTACAACGGGAGATCTCTACGAGCAGTACTTC.